One sample yielded the 28 T cell receptor beta chains listed below, sequenced in a study of regulatory T cells in long-lasting Graves disease. The time point: newly diagnosed GD, antithyroid drugs for less than 3 months. Scientists built the TCR library using RNA that was extracted from PBMCs. Combining iRepertoire HTBI primers with Arm-PCR of CDR3 regions, the authors built TCR beta libraries. TCRdb processed the multiplex PCR reads anew with MiXCR; each CDR3 protein has one entry. The table records around 400,000 distinct CDR3 sequences, around 15% of them present only once. Sequencing used peripheral blood mononuclear cells (PBMCs), obtained at new diagnosis, from a patient treated with antithyroid drugs. Source of these receptors: a female donor with Graves disease.

At least ten counts were recorded for this clonotype. The chain links TRBV7-2 to TRBJ2-7; D gene uncertain. V lost 5 bases and J 4 bases, leaving 12 bases between the germline ends. Germline V CDR1 and CDR2: SGHTA, FQGNSA. The CDR3 loop spans 13 amino acids. The CDR3 DNA reads as TGTGCCAGCAGCCGAATCGTGGGATACGAGCAGTACTTC. Encoded protein: CASSRIVGYEQYF.

This clonotype was recorded many times. This rearrangement joins TRBV2 to TRBJ2-7, with D maybe TRBD2 (6 bases). Germline assignment: CDR1 SNHLY and CDR2 FYNNEI. The CDR3 length is 16 residues. Trimming shortened V by 3 bases and J by 7 bases, and 22 bases separated the two germline ends. The CDR3 reads CASSESLRDLLGEQYF. As DNA, the CDR3 is TGTGCCAGCAGTGAGTCTTTGCGGGACTTGCTGGGGGAGCAGTACTTC.

The table lists this clonotype with many counts. The chain has TRBV4-2 and TRBJ1-1, with D hard to call. The CDR3 sequence is 15 residues long. Germline CDR1 is LGHNA and CDR2 is YNFKEQ. Trimming left V 4 bases short and J 0 bases short, with 12 bases between. CDR3 nucleotides: TGTGCCAGCAGCCCCGAGTCAGGAATGAACACTGAAGCTTTCTTT. Its translation is CASSPESGMNTEAFF.

This clonotype was counted ten times or more. The chain is built from TRBV6-9 and TRBJ1-5; D is uncertain. Deletions cut 2 bases from V and 1 base from J, with 9 bases between. CDR1 MNHGY and CDR2 SVAAGI come from the germline V gene. The CDR3 contains 15 residues. In nucleotides, the CDR3 is TGTGCCAGCAGTTATCCGGGTGAGAGCAATCAGCCCCAGCATTTT. As protein: CASSYPGESNQPQHF.

At least ten counts were recorded for this clonotype. The chain links TRBV15 to TRBJ1-2; D perhaps matches TRBD1 (5 bases). Germline CDR1 and CDR2: LNHNV and YYDKDF (reference sequence). The CDR3 is made up of 14 amino acids. V lost 0 bases and J lost 8, with 13 bases in between. CDR3 sequence reads: CATSRDRGLRGYTF. The CDR3 region has the DNA TGTGCCACCAGCAGAGATAGGGGATTACGCGGCTACACCTTC.

This clonotype was counted at least ten times. The chain is built from TRBV11-2 and TRBJ1-1; unclear D gene. This CDR3 has 12 residues. V gave up 2 bases and J gave up 11 bases, with 12 bases separating them. CDR1 and CDR2 from the germline V gene are SGHAT and FQNNGV. The CDR3 DNA reads TGTGCCAGCAGCTTATTCGCAACGGGGGCTTTCTTT. Translating gives CASSLFATGAFF.

The rearrangement joins TRBV2 to TRBJ1-2; D not certain. V lost 3 bases, J lost 4 bases, and 9 bases lay in between. Germline V gene data show CDR1 as SNHLY and CDR2 as FYNNEI. This CDR3 has 13 amino acids. The CDR3 region is CASSDNRAYGYTF. The CDR3 DNA is TGTGCCAGCAGTGATAACCGCGCCTATGGCTACACCTTC.

This clonotype was seen many times. The CDR3 region is CASSLGLAGPFGVEQFF. Written as DNA, the CDR3 is TGTGCCAGCAGCTTAGGACTAGCGGGGCCCTTTGGAGTAGAGCAGTTCTTC. The rearrangement joins TRBV7-3 to TRBJ2-1, with 12 positions matching TRBD2. Germline V gives CDR1 SGHTA, CDR2 FQGTGA. The V and J ends lost 2 bases and 10 bases, in that order; junction bases with no gene match: 12. The CDR3 covers 17 residues.

The sample holds a few counts of this clonotype. The chain carries TRBV4-1 and TRBJ2-5; 7 positions match TRBD2. The germline V gene has CDR1 MGHRA and CDR2 YSYEKL. The CDR3 sequence is 16 residues long. J lost 1 base, V lost 1 base, and 6 bases had no gene match. This chain's CDR3 is CASSQARTGGQETQYF. In DNA form, the CDR3 reads TGCGCCAGCAGCCAAGCCCGGACGGGGGGCCAAGAGACCCAGTACTTC.

This rearrangement joins TRBV2 to TRBJ2-2; D possibly corresponds to TRBD2 (5 bases). CDR1 and CDR2 (germline): SNHLY, FYNNEI. CDR3 size: 12 residues. V dropped 11 bases and J dropped 1 base, with 8 bases sitting between them. For the CDR3, the DNA is TGTGCCGAGCGGAGGAACACCGGGGAGCTGTTTTTT. This sequence encodes CAERRNTGELFF. The full variable domain, completed using reference TRBV2 and TRBJ2-2, is EPEVTQTPSHQVTQMGQEVILRCVPISNHLYFYWYRQILGQKVEFLVSFYNNEISEKSEIFDDQFSVERPDGSNFTLKIRSTKLEDSAMYFCAERRNTGELFFGEGSRLTVL.

There are many counts of this clonotype. The V gene is TRBV9, the J gene TRBJ2-3, with unresolved D. The CDR3 spans 15 residues. V lost 0 bases and J 3 bases, leaving 11 bases between the germline ends. CDR1 is SGDLS, CDR2 YYNGEE, per germline. CDR3 coding DNA: TGTGCCAGCAGCGTAGGGAGTCCAGTTACAGATACGCAGTATTTT. This gives the protein CASSVGSPVTDTQYF.

The CDR3 here is CASSGTGHSYGAYEQYF. The CDR3 nucleotides are TGTGCCAGCAGCGGGACAGGGCACTCATACGGCGCCTACGAGCAGTACTTC. The chain carries TRBV7-9 and TRBJ2-7, with TRBD1 matching 9 bases. There are 17 residues in the CDR3. From germline, CDR1 is SEHNR and CDR2 FQNEAQ (reference sequence). Trimming at V came to 5 bases and at J to 2 bases, leaving 13 bases not matched to a gene.

The rearrangement links TRBV20-1 to TRBJ2-7; 8 bases match TRBD1. Germline V lookup: CDR1 DFQATT, CDR2 SNEGSKA (reference sequence). Trimming took 0 bases from V and 7 from J; bases not matched to a gene: 11. The CDR3 extends over 15 amino acids. CDR3 residues: CSARDPMDRVGEQYF. The CDR3 DNA reads TGCAGTGCTAGAGATCCGATGGACAGGGTGGGGGAGCAGTACTTC.

This clonotype has at least ten counts. The chain carries TRBV24-1 and TRBJ2-2; D remains unclear. This CDR3 region has 17 residues. Between the trimmed V and J ends, which lost 5 bases and 1 base, there was a span of 16 bases. Germline V lookup: CDR1 KGHDR, CDR2 SFDVKD. The CDR3 is CATSAPPRTLNTGELFF. DNA of the CDR3: TGTGCCACCAGTGCGCCTCCTCGGACCCTGAACACCGGGGAGCTGTTTTTT.

Comments on this clonotype: A single base separates this from a much larger clone, so it may be a read error. The CDR3 ends on some other residue instead of the conserved phenylalanine or tryptophan, so this is likely a read error. The chain links TRBV7-2 to TRBJ2-1; maybe TRBD2 (5 bases). The CDR3 is 14 residues long. From germline, CDR1 is SGHTA and CDR2 FQGNSA. The V end lost 1 base, the J end lost 9 bases, and 13 bases lay between the germline ends. CDR3 sequence reads: CASSLDPSSSEQFL. In nucleotides, the CDR3 is TGTGCCAGCAGCTTAGATCCTAGCTCTTCTGAGCAGTTCCTC.

The chain joins TRBV6-1 to TRBJ2-5; TRBD2 aligns across 15 bases. With V trimmed by 5 bases and J by 4 bases, 17 bases remained unmatched. Germline V gives CDR1 MNHNS, CDR2 SASEGT. The CDR3 sequence is 20 residues long. CDR3 loop: CASSMPARRTSGRAGETQYF. CDR3 sequence (DNA): TGTGCCAGCAGTATGCCTGCCCGGCGGACTAGCGGGAGGGCCGGAGAGACCCAGTACTTC.

This clonotype was recorded many times. CDR3 protein: CASSSRRGTGDPNEQFF. The DNA for the CDR3 is TGTGCCAGCAGCTCGAGGAGAGGGACAGGGGATCCTAATGAGCAGTTCTTC. V and J are TRBV7-9 and TRBJ2-1; 10 bases agree with TRBD1. There are 17 residues in the CDR3. In germline, CDR1 is SEHNR, CDR2 FQNEAQ (reference sequence). Trimming took 4 bases from V and 7 from J; bases not matched to a gene: 13.

There are many counts of this clonotype. The gene calls are TRBV6-1 and TRBJ1-1, with D perhaps matching TRBD1 (6 bases). The CDR3 totals 12 residues. From germline, CDR1 is MNHNS and CDR2 SASEGT. Trimming removed 9 bases from V and 5 bases from J, with 13 bases in between. CDR3 nucleotides: TGTGCCAGTACAGGGCGTCAGACTGAAGCTTTCTTT. Protein product: CASTGRQTEAFF.

J is TRBJ1-4 and V is TRBV3-1; 7 bases map to TRBD1. Germline V gene lookup returns CDR1 LGHDT and CDR2 YNNKEL (reference sequence). The V and J ends lost 7 bases and 5 bases, in that order; junction bases with no gene match: 13. The CDR3 has 16 amino acids. The CDR3 region has the DNA TGTGCCAGCACCCCCTTCCCCGGGACAGAGAATGAAAAACTGTTTTTT. Amino acids: CASTPFPGTENEKLFF.

The chain employs TRBV7-2 and TRBJ2-3, with D possibly TRBD2 on 5 matching bases. The V and J ends lost 2 bases and 2 bases respectively, with 11 bases between them. Germline-derived CDR1 and CDR2 are SGHTA and FQGNSA. This CDR3 comprises 15 residues. CDR3 protein: CASSLLSGLTDTQYF. The CDR3 DNA reads as TGTGCCAGCAGCTTATTAAGCGGACTCACAGATACGCAGTATTTT.

Concerning this clonotype itself: This could be a read error, since a much larger clone is one nucleotide away. V usage is TRBV13 and J usage is TRBJ2-5; TRBD2 matches 10 bases. Losses at the gene ends were 5 bases for V and 11 bases for J; bases not matched to a gene: 20. CDR3 size: 17 residues. Looked up from germline, CDR1 is PRHDT and CDR2 is FYEKMQ (reference sequence). The DNA for the CDR3 is TGTGCCAGCAGCGCCCACAGCGGGACTAGCGTAGACAATGAGCAGTACTTC. Encoded protein: CASSAHSGTSVDNEQYF.

This clonotype was picked up many times. The chain combines TRBV30 with TRBJ2-1; 9 bases fit TRBD2. The CDR3 sequence is 15 residues long. V shed 1 base, J shed 4 bases, and the junction held 5 bases outside the gene matches. Germline V gene lookup returns CDR1 GTSNPN and CDR2 SVGIG (reference sequence). DNA for the CDR3: TGTGCCTGGAGTGCGACTAGCGGAGGATACAATGAGCAGTTCTTC. It encodes CAWSATSGGYNEQFF. Full variable domain (outside the CDR3, taken from reference TRBV30 and TRBJ2-1): SQTIHQWPATLVQPVGSPLSLECTVEGTSNPNLYWYRQAAGRGLQLLFYSVGIGQISSEVPQNLSASRPQDRQFILSSKKLLLSDSGFYLCAWSATSGGYNEQFFGPGTRLTVL.

The CDR3: CATSDFRPSRSSYNEQFF. CDR3 in DNA: TGTGCCACCAGTGATTTTAGGCCTAGCAGGAGCTCCTACAATGAGCAGTTCTTC. The rearrangement links TRBV24-1 to TRBJ2-1; possible D gene TRBD2, 5 bases. V was cut by 1 base and J by 0 bases, with 15 bases left in between. The CDR3 covers 18 residues. Germline V gene lookup returns CDR1 KGHDR and CDR2 SFDVKD.

The genes are TRBV7-9 and TRBJ2-5; D gene unclear. The CDR3 runs to 14 residues. Trimming took 1 base from V and 4 from J, leaving 10 bases between them. Germline lookup yields CDR1 SEHNR and CDR2 FQNEAQ (reference sequence). CDR3 amino acids: CASSLGSGPETQYF. CDR3 in DNA: TGTGCCAGCAGCTTAGGTTCGGGCCCAGAGACCCAGTACTTC. The full variable domain, rest sourced from reference TRBV7-9 and TRBJ2-5, is DTGVSQNPRHKITKRGQNVTFRCDPISEHNRLYWYRQTLGQGPEFLTYFQNEAQLEKSRLLSDRFSAERPKGSFSTLEIQRTEQGDSAMYLCASSLGSGPETQYFGPGTRLLVL.

This clonotype showed up just a few times. This rearrangement joins TRBV6-5 to TRBJ2-3; 8 nucleotides agree with TRBD1. The CDR3 sequence is 17 residues long. Germline trimming cut 2 bases from V and 0 bases from J; bases unmatched to any gene: 7. Germline CDR1 is MNHEY and CDR2 is SVGAGI. The CDR3 DNA follows: TGTGCCAGCAGTTACGGCCGGGACAGGAGGAGCACAGATACGCAGTATTTT. Translation: CASSYGRDRRSTDTQYF.

This clonotype was seen at least ten times. This chain uses TRBV2 with TRBJ1-1; possibly TRBD1 for D (6 bases). This CDR3 is built from 13 residues. Germline lookup yields CDR1 SNHLY and CDR2 FYNNEI. The V and J ends lost 3 bases and 5 bases respectively, with 10 bases between them. CDR3 loop: CASSEETGTEAFF. DNA for the CDR3: TGTGCCAGCAGTGAGGAGACAGGAACTGAAGCTTTCTTT.

Note on this clonotype: A read error is possible here, since a much larger clone lies one base away. The rearrangement links TRBV20-1 to TRBJ1-1, with D possibly TRBD1 on 5 matching bases. V was shortened by 2 bases and J by 1 base, with 8 bases between the two germline ends. Germline CDR1 DFQATT, CDR2 SNEGSKA (reference sequence). CDR3 size: 13 residues. This CDR3 reads CSARTQGNTEAFF. The DNA for the CDR3 is TGCAGTGCTAGAACCCAGGGGAACACTGAAGCTTTCTTT.

This clonotype was seen repeatedly, ten times or more. This CDR3 is missing its conserved last phenylalanine or tryptophan, likely due to a read error. The chain has TRBV28 and TRBJ2-7, with a weak D call TRBD2 (6 bases). The CDR3 contains 16 residues. Germline V lookup: CDR1 MDHEN, CDR2 SYDVKM. V dropped 7 bases and J dropped 2 bases, with 21 bases sitting between them. The DNA of the CDR3 is TGTGCCAGCAACCACCCGTGGGGACTGTCCCCCTACGAGCAGTACCTC. It is translated as CASNHPWGLSPYEQYL.